This TCR beta chain derives from a study of CD8+ T cells in alopecia areata. Study as a whole: Tofacitinib administration to treated patients was oral, at 5 to 10 mg twice daily. The share of scalp area affected provided the severity score for treated patients. Findings and caveats of the study: An increase in clonality over normal scalp was evident in lesional scalp, especially alopecia totalis/universalis.

Following extraction, RNA underwent reverse transcription to cDNA, which served as the sequencing template. Repertoires were generated with immunoSEQ multiplex PCR, while TCRdb's copy carries only in-frame clones and drops some. The sample includes about 270,000 clones, 50% to 75% of them seen just once. Treatment denoted: oral pan-JAK inhibitor, 5-10 mg twice daily. Both peripheral blood and punch biopsies of lesional scalp skin were obtained from patients who had alopecia areata. Germline-derived CDR1 and CDR2 are SQVTM and ANQGSEA. The CDR3 is 14 residues long. V gave up 2 bases and J gave up 0 bases, with 8 bases separating them. As for this clone: The antigen remains undetermined.

The chain employs TRBV29-1 and TRBJ2-1; tentatively, D is TRBD1 (5 bases). This sequence was found in a human donor with alopecia areata. Source: CD4+ T cells sorted from blood, taken around week 54, from a patient treated with tofacitinib. The CDR3 DNA follows: TGCAGCGTTGAAAAGGGGAACTCCTACAATGAGCAGTTCTTC. Protein product: CSVEKGNSYNEQFF.